In this sample, the clone carrying this TCR beta chain turned up a few times. Its antigen is unidentified. These data come from a study of T cells after yellow fever vaccination. Study-wide findings and caveats: Peaking faster, on day 5 versus 15, the secondary response was nonetheless weaker.

A universal primer site and UMIs were added as TCR cDNA was made by 5'RACE template switching. Using its own MiXCR run on the 5' RACE reads, TCRdb lists one record per CDR3 protein. The profile shows about 360,000 distinct CDR3 sequences, around 6.5% of them singletons. CDR3 length: 15 residues. The J segment lost 5 bases and the V segment lost 3 bases, leaving 7 bases of the junction unmatched. This sequence was found in a man younger than 45 who received the YFV17D yellow fever vaccine. The chain combines TRBV12-3 or TRBV12-4 with TRBJ2-5, with 9 bases aligning to TRBD2. This material consisted of PBMCs, taken 5 days after the yellow fever booster vaccination. The CDR3 sequence is CASSLVAGVGETQYF. CDR3 bases: TGTGCCAGCAGTTTGGTAGCGGGAGTCGGGGAGACCCAGTACTTC.